The source of this T cell receptor (beta chain) is a study of blood T cell repertoires in COVID-19. This CDR3 is built from 12 residues. Germline V CDR1 and CDR2: SGHTA, FQGNSA. Deletions cut 4 bases from V and 6 bases from J, with 9 bases between. The method was immunoSEQ multiplex PCR; TCRdb's version includes in-frame clones alone and lacks a portion of them. Of some 670,000 clones in the sample, just under 90% were seen once. This receptor was identified in a woman younger than 35 with acute or convalescent COVID-19. The V gene is TRBV7-2, the J gene TRBJ2-5; D uncertain. The sample comprised peripheral blood. The CDR3 region has the DNA TGTGCCAGCAGCTCCCCCCCCAAGACCCAGTACTTC. It specifies CASSSPPKTQYF. The entire variable domain, with the rest obtained from reference TRBV7-2 and TRBJ2-5, is as follows: GAGVSQSPSNKVTEKGKDVELRCDPISGHTALYWYRQSLGQGLEFLIYFQGNSAPDKSGLPSDRFSAERTGGSVSTLTIQRTQQEDSAVYLCASSSPPKTQYFGPGTRLLVL.